These 20 T cell receptor beta chains came from one sample sequenced in a study of identifying expanded T cells in peripheral blood. The data were produced by immunoSEQ multiplex PCR, yet TCRdb's version contains in-frame clones alone and is incomplete. The sample yields 100,000 to 150,000 clones, approximately 86% seen once. The specimen sequenced was blood. The receptors shown here come from a person aged 18-69 years in good health.

The genes are TRBV6-5 and TRBJ2-7; 7 bases agree with TRBD1. V dropped 4 bases and J dropped 5; count of bases not matched to a gene: 8. This CDR3 comprises 14 residues. Germline V gene data show CDR1 as MNHEY and CDR2 as SVGAGI. For the CDR3, the DNA is TGTGCCAGCAGTTCAACAGGGGAAGTTAACGAGCAGTACTTC. It specifies CASSSTGEVNEQYF.

This clone was recorded once. The chain links TRBV28 to TRBJ1-5; no clear D gene. The CDR3 has 14 residues. Germline V lookup: CDR1 MDHEN, CDR2 SYDVKM. Trimming took off 10 bases at V and 1 base at J, with 14 bases between the two ends. In nucleotides, the CDR3 is TGTGCCATGGGAGCGGGAACGAGCAATCAGCCCCAGCATTTT. Its translation: CAMGAGTSNQPQHF.

The CDR3 DNA follows: TGTGCCAGCAGCTTAGGTGATAGCGGGAGGGTAATGGGTGAGCAGTACTTC. Its protein is CASSLGDSGRVMGEQYF. V usage is TRBV13 and J usage is TRBJ2-7; 11 bases are shared with TRBD2. Germline CDR1 reads PRHDT; CDR2 reads FYEKMQ (reference sequence). The CDR3 consists of 17 residues. With V trimmed by 0 bases and J by 7 bases, 11 bases remained unmatched.

The rearrangement joins TRBV19 to TRBJ2-5; D remains ambiguous. V was cut by 2 bases and J by 2 bases, with 6 bases left in between. The CDR3 has 13 amino acids. Looked up from germline, CDR1 is LNHDA and CDR2 is SQIVND (reference sequence). In DNA, the CDR3 is TGTGCCAGTAGTATATTGGAACAAGAGACCCAGTACTTC. It specifies CASSILEQETQYF. Full variable domain (outside the CDR3, taken from reference TRBV19 and TRBJ2-5): DGGITQSPKYLFRKEGQNVTLSCEQNLNHDAMYWYRQDPGQGLRLIYYSQIVNDFQKGDIAEGYSVSREKKESFPLTVTSAQKNPTAFYLCASSILEQETQYFGPGTRLLVL.

The chain joins TRBV7-9 to TRBJ2-3; unclear D gene. CDR1 and CDR2 (germline): SEHNR, FQNEAQ (reference sequence). V lost 3 bases to trimming and J lost 1 base, with 14 bases between them. The CDR3 runs to 16 residues. CDR3 loop: CASSFTNLAGTDTQYF. DNA for the CDR3: TGTGCCAGCAGCTTCACCAACCTGGCGGGCACAGATACGCAGTATTTT.

This clone has only a few counts. This rearrangement joins TRBV4-3 to TRBJ1-2; unclear D gene. The CDR3 consists of 16 residues. Germline V gives CDR1 LGHNA, CDR2 YSLEER. V was trimmed by 4 bases and J by 6 bases, leaving 21 bases between them. For the CDR3, the DNA is TGCGCCAGCAGCCCGACCGGGCTGCGGCAAAGGGATGGCTACACCTTC. Amino acids: CASSPTGLRQRDGYTF.

The gene calls are TRBV5-1 and TRBJ2-7, with 7 positions matching TRBD1. Germline V CDR1 and CDR2: SGHRS, YFSETQ. Trimming removed 2 bases from V and 1 base from J; junction bases left unmatched: 6. The CDR3 totals 15 residues. The CDR3 DNA reads as TGCGCCAGCAGCTTATCCCTGACAGGGTCCTACGAGCAGTACTTC. It specifies CASSLSLTGSYEQYF.

V usage is TRBV5-1 and J usage is TRBJ1-4; TRBD1 matches at 8 bases. The junction had 4 bases not matched to a gene; V was cut back by 1 base and J by 5 bases. The germline V gene encodes CDR1 SGHRS and CDR2 YFSETQ. This CDR3 is built from 15 residues. The CDR3 region is CASSLMTGENEKLFF. The CDR3 DNA reads TGCGCCAGCAGCTTGATGACAGGGGAGAATGAAAAACTGTTTTTT.

This clone was picked up a small number of times. The rearrangement uses TRBV27 and TRBJ2-2; 8 bases align to TRBD2. Germline V gene sequence: CDR1 MNHEY, CDR2 SMNVEV (reference sequence). CDR3 size: 18 residues. V trimming: 5 bases; J trimming: 4 bases; junction bases outside the gene matches: 15. In nucleotides, the CDR3 is TGTGCCAGCAGTCTGGGTGCGGGAGGAGTATATGGCACCGGGGAGCTGTTTTTT. This gives the protein CASSLGAGGVYGTGELFF.

This chain joins TRBV5-1 and TRBJ1-2; 10 nucleotides align to TRBD1. From germline, CDR1 is SGHRS and CDR2 YFSETQ. V dropped 3 bases and J dropped 7; count of bases not matched to a gene: 12. The CDR3 loop spans 16 amino acids. The CDR3: CASSSQDRGRWGGYTF. CDR3 coding DNA: TGCGCCAGCAGCTCTCAAGACAGGGGGCGCTGGGGTGGCTACACCTTC.

The V call is TRBV6-1, the J call TRBJ2-3, with D perhaps TRBD2 (5 bases). Germline values: CDR1 MNHNS, CDR2 SASEGT. The CDR3 is 17 residues long. Trimming shortened V by 2 bases and J by 0 bases, and 15 bases separated the two germline ends. In DNA form, the CDR3 reads TGTGCCAGCAGTGAACGTGGAGGATGGGGTAGCACAGATACGCAGTATTTT. Its translation: CASSERGGWGSTDTQYF.

V is TRBV21-1 and J is TRBJ2-5; no DNA check was done on the table's D call, TRBD1. TRBV21-1 represents a pseudogene. The CDR3 consists of 14 residues. DNA of the CDR3: TGTGCCAGCAGCAATGGTCAGTCACAAGAGACCCAGTACTTC. Translating gives CASSNGQSQETQYF.

The chain is built from TRBV5-1 and TRBJ1-1, with D tentatively TRBD1 (5 bases). Per germline, CDR1 SGHRS and CDR2 YFSETQ. Trimming cost V 0 bases and J 0 bases, with 15 bases left between them. The CDR3 is 17 amino acids. The CDR3 DNA sequence: TGCGCCAGCAGCTTGGGGGGCCTCCTCTCCTTGAACACTGAAGCTTTCTTT. Residues: CASSLGGLLSLNTEAFF.

This chain connects TRBV10-1 to TRBJ2-3, with a possible D match to TRBD2 (5 bases). Trimming took off 0 bases at V and 3 bases at J, with 13 bases between the two ends. The CDR3 is 16 residues long. Germline CDR1 and CDR2: WNHNN and SYGVQD (reference sequence). The CDR3 DNA reads as TGCGCCAGCAGTGAGTCTCCGGGGTTTCTGACAGATACGCAGTATTTT. Encoded protein: CASSESPGFLTDTQYF.

The chain has TRBV6-4 and TRBJ2-2; 8 positions agree with TRBD2. Germline CDR1 and CDR2: MRHNA and SNTAGT. This CDR3 spans 14 amino acids. Trimming cost V 0 bases and J 6 bases; bases outside gene matches: 0. The CDR3: CASSDSGRAGELFF. The CDR3 DNA reads as TGTGCCAGCAGTGACTCCGGGAGGGCCGGGGAGCTGTTTTTT.

The chain combines TRBV2 with TRBJ2-7; 9 positions match TRBD1. There are 14 residues in the CDR3. Trimming removed 7 bases from V and 2 bases from J; junction bases left unmatched: 6. Germline CDR1 SNHLY, CDR2 FYNNEI. CDR3 DNA: TGTGCCAGCACAAGCGGGGACAGGGCCTACGAGCAGTACTTC. It encodes CASTSGDRAYEQYF.

V usage is TRBV4-3 and J usage is TRBJ1-1, with 11 nucleotides matching TRBD1. J was trimmed by 4 bases and V by 4 bases; bases with no gene match: 11. The germline V gene has CDR1 LGHNA and CDR2 YSLEER. The CDR3 extends over 17 amino acids. CDR3 nucleotide sequence: TGCGCCAGCAGCCTCGGGACAGGGGGTTTCTCCTTCACTGAAGCTTTCTTT. Its protein is CASSLGTGGFSFTEAFF.

This chain links TRBV2 with TRBJ1-2, with TRBD1 as a possible D gene (5 bases). Germline V gene lookup returns CDR1 SNHLY and CDR2 FYNNEI. V dropped 2 bases and J dropped 5 bases, with 9 bases sitting between them. The CDR3 is 13 residues long. CDR3 sequence: CASSEMRGYGYTF. CDR3 nucleotide sequence: TGTGCCAGCAGTGAAATGAGGGGATATGGCTACACCTTC.

The rearrangement links TRBV19 to TRBJ2-7; D might be TRBD1 (6 bases). The CDR3 is 14 amino acids. The germline gives CDR1 LNHDA, CDR2 SQIVND (reference sequence). V was shortened by 4 bases and J by 2 bases, with 12 bases between the two germline ends. The CDR3 bases are TGTGCCAGTAGTAATAGACAGGCCCCCTACGAGCAGTACTTC. Protein sequence: CASSNRQAPYEQYF.

Points on this clone: Other DNA sequences in the same sample also yield this CDR3. This chain joins TRBV11-2 and TRBJ2-2; no clear D gene. The germline V gene has CDR1 SGHAT and CDR2 FQNNGV. The CDR3 runs to 14 residues. V was pared by 8 bases and J by 2 bases, with 12 bases between. CDR3 sequence: CASSFTENTGELFF. DNA of the CDR3: TGTGCCAGCTCTTTTACAGAAAACACCGGGGAGCTGTTTTTT. The entire variable domain, with the rest obtained from reference TRBV11-2 and TRBJ2-2, is as follows: EAGVAQSPRYKIIEKRQSVAFWCNPISGHATLYWYQQILGQGPKLLIQFQNNGVVDDSQLPKDRFSAERLKGVDSTLKIQPAKLEDSAVYLCASSFTENTGELFFGEGSRLTVL.